This T cell receptor beta chain was observed in a study of blood T cell repertoires in COVID-19. The sample holds a few counts of this clone. Germline CDR1 MGHRA, CDR2 YSYEKL. V trimming: 3 bases; J trimming: 6 bases; junction bases outside the gene matches: 15. The CDR3 sequence is 20 residues long. This table comes from immunoSEQ multiplex PCR, and its TCRdb copy is limited to in-frame clones, with some not included. Counted here are roughly 200,000 clones, about 85% occurring once; the ten biggest clones make up around 5.2%. The chain is built from TRBV4-1 and TRBJ2-3, with 16 nucleotides matching TRBD2. The clonotype originates from a woman over 75 with acute or convalescent COVID-19. The sample taken for sequencing was peripheral blood. CDR3 coding DNA: TGCGCCAGCAGCCATCCGGGACTAGCGGGAGGGCCTCGGTTTAGGGATACGCAGTATTTT. As protein: CASSHPGLAGGPRFRDTQYF.